This TCR beta chain originates from a study of blood T cell repertoires in COVID-19. Study summary: Samples taken during acute and convalescent COVID-19 were collected in the United States, Italy and Spain. T cells, B-cell-depleted T cells, or PBMCs provided the cDNA or gDNA that served as material.

The CDR3 contains 12 residues. Germline V CDR1 and CDR2: MNHEY, SVGAGI. V lost 5 bases and J 3 bases, leaving 8 bases between the germline ends. As processed by the authors: Quantification of nucleated cells was approximated via reference gene primer amplification. Sequencing used immunoSEQ multiplex PCR; TCRdb keeps in-frame clones, though not all of them. From that table come the V and J calls and clone size; the DNA was used to work out D and trimming. Of hundreds of thousands of clones listed, 86% are singletons. The source is a woman in her thirties who had recovered from COVID-19. Sequenced sample: peripheral blood. This rearrangement joins TRBV6-5 to TRBJ2-7; D gene ambiguous. The CDR3 loop reads CASSLSRYEQYF. DNA of the CDR3: TGTGCCAGCAGTCTCAGTCGCTACGAGCAGTACTTC.